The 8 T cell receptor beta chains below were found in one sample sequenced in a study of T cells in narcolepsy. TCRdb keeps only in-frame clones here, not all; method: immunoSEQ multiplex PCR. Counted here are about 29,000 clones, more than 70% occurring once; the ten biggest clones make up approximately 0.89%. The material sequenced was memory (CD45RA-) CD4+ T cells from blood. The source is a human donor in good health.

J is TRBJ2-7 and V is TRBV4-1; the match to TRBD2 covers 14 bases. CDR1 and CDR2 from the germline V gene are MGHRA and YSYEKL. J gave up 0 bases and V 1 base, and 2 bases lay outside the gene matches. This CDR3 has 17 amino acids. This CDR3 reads CASSQGLAGGISYEQYF. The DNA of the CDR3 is TGCGCCAGCAGCCAAGGACTAGCGGGGGGGATCTCCTACGAGCAGTACTTC.

CDR3 amino acids: CASSLIGDQYGEQYF. For the CDR3, the DNA is TGTGCCAGCAGTTTAATTGGGGATCAGTATGGCGAGCAGTACTTC. The rearrangement links TRBV28 to TRBJ2-7; no firm D call. The germline CDR1 and CDR2 sequences are MDHEN and SYDVKM. The CDR3 is 15 amino acids. The V and J ends lost 2 bases and 6 bases respectively, with 17 bases between them.

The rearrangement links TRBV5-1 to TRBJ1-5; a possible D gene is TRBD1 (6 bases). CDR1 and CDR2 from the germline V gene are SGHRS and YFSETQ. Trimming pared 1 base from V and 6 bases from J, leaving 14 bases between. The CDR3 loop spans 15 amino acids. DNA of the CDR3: TGCGCCAGCAGCTTGACAGGGAGTCGGGGTCAGCCCCAGCATTTT. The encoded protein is CASSLTGSRGQPQHF.

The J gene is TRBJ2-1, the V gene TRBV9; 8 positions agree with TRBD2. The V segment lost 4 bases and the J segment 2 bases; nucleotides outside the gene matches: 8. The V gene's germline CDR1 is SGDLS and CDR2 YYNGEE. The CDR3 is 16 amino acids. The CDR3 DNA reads TGTGCCAGCAGCAACGGACTAGCTAACCCCTACAATGAGCAGTTCTTC. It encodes CASSNGLANPYNEQFF.

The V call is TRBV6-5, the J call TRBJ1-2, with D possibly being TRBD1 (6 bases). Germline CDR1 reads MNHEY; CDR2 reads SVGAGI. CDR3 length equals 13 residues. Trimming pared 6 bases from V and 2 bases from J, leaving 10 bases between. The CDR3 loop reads CASRRGGNYGYTF. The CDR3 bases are TGTGCCAGCAGAAGGGGGGGGAACTATGGCTACACCTTC.

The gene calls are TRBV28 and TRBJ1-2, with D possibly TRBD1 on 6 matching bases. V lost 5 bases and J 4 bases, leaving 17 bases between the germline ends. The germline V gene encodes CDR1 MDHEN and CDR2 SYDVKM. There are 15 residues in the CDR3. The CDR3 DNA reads TGTGCCAGCAGTACGGGTGGGGGGCGCTTCTATGGCTACACCTTC. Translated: CASSTGGGRFYGYTF.

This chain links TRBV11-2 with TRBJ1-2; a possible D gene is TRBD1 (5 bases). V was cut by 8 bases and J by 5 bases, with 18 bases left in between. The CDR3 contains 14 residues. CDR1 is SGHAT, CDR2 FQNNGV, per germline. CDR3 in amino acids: CASGAREMMYGYTF. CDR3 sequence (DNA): TGTGCCAGCGGGGCCAGGGAAATGATGTATGGCTACACCTTC.

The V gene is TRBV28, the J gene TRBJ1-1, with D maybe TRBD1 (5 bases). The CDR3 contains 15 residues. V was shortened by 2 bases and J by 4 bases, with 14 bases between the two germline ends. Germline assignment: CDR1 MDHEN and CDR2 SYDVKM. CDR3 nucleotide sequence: TGTGCCAGCAGTTTACGACAGCTGGCCATCACTGAAGCTTTCTTT. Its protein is CASSLRQLAITEAFF.